This TCR beta chain is from a study of blood T cell repertoires in COVID-19. The wider study: Specimens from acute and convalescent COVID-19 originated in the United States, Italy and Spain.

Trimming shortened V by 2 bases and J by 4 bases, and 15 bases separated the two germline ends. CDR1 is MNHEY, CDR2 SMNVEV, per germline (reference sequence). This CDR3 has 15 amino acids. Sequencing was performed with immunoSEQ multiplex PCR; in TCRdb, only in-frame clones are kept and a portion is missing. Among 200,000 to 250,000 clones, 70% to 90% were seen once, and the ten largest hold roughly 1.2%. Sequenced material: PBMCs or T cells enriched from blood (not recorded which). The origin of this receptor is a man aged 25-45 years who had recovered from COVID-19. The gene calls are TRBV27 and TRBJ2-7; possible D gene TRBD1, 5 bases. Written as DNA, the CDR3 is TGTGCCAGCAGTTTAAGTCCCGAGACAGTGTACGAGCAGTACTTC. This translates into CASSLSPETVYEQYF.